This TCR beta chain was obtained from a study of identical twins. The germline gives CDR1 DFQATT, CDR2 SNEGSKA (reference sequence). The CDR3 totals 14 residues. After removal of 2 bases from V and 7 bases from J, the junction contained 6 bases not matched to a gene. Unique molecular identifiers were present on cDNA, and template switching added a universal primer site. TCRdb re-derived calls from the 5' RACE reads in MiXCR, one entry per CDR3 protein. The sample holds 1.5 million or so distinct CDR3 sequences, less than 40% seen once. The origin of this receptor is a newborn girl in good health. Sequenced: cord blood. The chain is built from TRBV20-1 and TRBJ2-2; TRBD2 matches at 8 bases. This CDR3 is CSARRASGYGELFF. The CDR3 region has the DNA TGCAGTGCTAGAAGGGCTAGCGGGTACGGGGAGCTGTTTTTT.